This T cell receptor (beta chain) emerged from a study of blood T cells in healthy people across ages. Germline CDR1 SGHRS, CDR2 YFSETQ. The CDR3 consists of 15 residues. V shed 4 bases, J shed 4 bases, and the junction held 9 bases outside the gene matches. About this clonotype: The antigen remains unidentified.

Notes on the study in general: Naive T cell percentage strongly correlated with TCR beta diversity. Naive CD4+ cell counts and diversity both ran higher in long-lived than in aged donors. Age advanced and TCR beta diversity per million T cells fell, roughly linearly.

Using a J-beta primer mix together with a sample-barcoded 5' primer, a second PCR was run for about 6 to 12 cycles. All samples gave at least 2.5 million CDR3-containing paired-end reads. TCRdb processed the 5' RACE reads anew with MiXCR; each CDR3 protein has one entry. The sample carries 790,000 or so distinct CDR3 sequences, roughly 46% recorded once. The chain couples TRBV5-1 to TRBJ1-1; 8 positions agree with TRBD1. The origin of this receptor is a man aged 80 or over in good health. Input material: blood. The CDR3 loop reads CASSGDRTGITEAFF. The CDR3 region has the DNA TGCGCCAGCAGCGGGGACAGGACCGGTATCACTGAAGCTTTCTTT.